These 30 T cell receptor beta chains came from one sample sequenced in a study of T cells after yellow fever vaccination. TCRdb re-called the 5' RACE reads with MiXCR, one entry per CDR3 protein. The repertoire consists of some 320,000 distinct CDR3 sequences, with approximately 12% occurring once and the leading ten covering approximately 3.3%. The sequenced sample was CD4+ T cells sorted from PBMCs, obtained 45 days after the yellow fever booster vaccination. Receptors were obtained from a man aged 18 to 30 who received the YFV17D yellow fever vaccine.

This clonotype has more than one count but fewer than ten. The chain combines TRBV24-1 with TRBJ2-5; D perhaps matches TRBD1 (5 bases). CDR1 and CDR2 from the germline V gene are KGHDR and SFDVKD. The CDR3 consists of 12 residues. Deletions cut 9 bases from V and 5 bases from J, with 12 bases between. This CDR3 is CATVQGRETQYF. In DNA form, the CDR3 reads TGTGCCACCGTCCAGGGCCGGGAGACCCAGTACTTC.

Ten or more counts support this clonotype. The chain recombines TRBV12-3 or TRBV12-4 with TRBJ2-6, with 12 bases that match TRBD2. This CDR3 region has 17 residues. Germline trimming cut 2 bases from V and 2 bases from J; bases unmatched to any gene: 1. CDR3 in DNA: TGTGCCAGCAGTTTACTAGCGGGGGGGCCTGGGGCCAACGTCCTGACTTTC. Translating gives CASSLLAGGPGANVLTF.

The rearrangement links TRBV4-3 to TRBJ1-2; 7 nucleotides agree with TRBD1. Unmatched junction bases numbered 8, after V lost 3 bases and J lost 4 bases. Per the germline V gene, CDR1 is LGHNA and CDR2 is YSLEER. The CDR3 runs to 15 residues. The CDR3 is CASSQQPQGGYGYTF. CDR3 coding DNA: TGCGCCAGCAGCCAGCAACCTCAGGGGGGCTATGGCTACACCTTC.

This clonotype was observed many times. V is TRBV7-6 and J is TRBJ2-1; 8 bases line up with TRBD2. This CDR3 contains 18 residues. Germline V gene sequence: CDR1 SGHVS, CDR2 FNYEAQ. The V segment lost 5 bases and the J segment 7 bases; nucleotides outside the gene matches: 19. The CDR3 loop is CASSSVAGSGGPENEQFF. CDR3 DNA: TGTGCCAGCAGCAGTGTCGCAGGGAGCGGGGGTCCCGAGAATGAGCAGTTCTTC.

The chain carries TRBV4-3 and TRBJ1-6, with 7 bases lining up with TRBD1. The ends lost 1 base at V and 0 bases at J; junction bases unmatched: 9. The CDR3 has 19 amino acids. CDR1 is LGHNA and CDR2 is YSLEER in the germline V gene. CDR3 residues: CASSQGVRQGTSYNSPLHF. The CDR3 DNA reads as TGCGCCAGCAGCCAAGGCGTTCGACAGGGAACCTCCTATAATTCACCCCTCCACTTT.

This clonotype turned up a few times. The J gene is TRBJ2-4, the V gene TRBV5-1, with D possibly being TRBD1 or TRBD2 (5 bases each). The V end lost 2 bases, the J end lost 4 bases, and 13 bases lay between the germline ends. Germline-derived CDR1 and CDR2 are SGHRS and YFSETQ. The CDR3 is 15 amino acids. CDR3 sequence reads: CASSFAGTIKNIQYF. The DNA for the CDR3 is TGCGCCAGCAGCTTCGCCGGGACGATAAAAAACATTCAGTACTTC.

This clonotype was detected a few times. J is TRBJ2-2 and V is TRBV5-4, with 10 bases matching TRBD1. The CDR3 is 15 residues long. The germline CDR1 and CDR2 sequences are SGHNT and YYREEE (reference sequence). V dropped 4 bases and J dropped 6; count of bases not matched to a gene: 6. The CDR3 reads CASSPPGTGAGELFF. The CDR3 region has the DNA TGTGCCAGCAGCCCCCCAGGGACAGGGGCCGGGGAGCTGTTTTTT.

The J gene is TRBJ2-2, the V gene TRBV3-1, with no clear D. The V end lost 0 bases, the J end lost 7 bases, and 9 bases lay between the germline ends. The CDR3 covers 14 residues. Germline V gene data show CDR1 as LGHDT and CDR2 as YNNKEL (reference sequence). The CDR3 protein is CASSQDWVDGELFF. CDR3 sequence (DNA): TGTGCCAGCAGCCAAGATTGGGTGGACGGGGAGCTGTTTTTT. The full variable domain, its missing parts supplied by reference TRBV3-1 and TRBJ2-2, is DTAVSQTPKYLVTQMGNDKSIKCEQNLGHDTMYWYKQDSKKFLKIMFSYNNKELIINETVPNRFSPKSPDKAHLNLHINSLELGDSAVYFCASSQDWVDGELFFGEGSRLTVL.

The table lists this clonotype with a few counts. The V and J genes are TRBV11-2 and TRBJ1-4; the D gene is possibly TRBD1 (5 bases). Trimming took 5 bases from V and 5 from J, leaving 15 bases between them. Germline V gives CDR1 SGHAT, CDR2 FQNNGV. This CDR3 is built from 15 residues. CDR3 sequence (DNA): TGTGCCAGCAGCCCTACAGGTGCCCTGAATGAAAAACTGTTTTTT. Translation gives CASSPTGALNEKLFF.

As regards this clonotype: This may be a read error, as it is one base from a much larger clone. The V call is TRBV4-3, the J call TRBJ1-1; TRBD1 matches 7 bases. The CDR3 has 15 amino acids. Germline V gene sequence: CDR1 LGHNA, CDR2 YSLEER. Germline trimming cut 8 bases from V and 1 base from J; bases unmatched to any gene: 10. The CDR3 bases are TGCGCCAGCGGCCGATATCACAGGGGGAACACTGAAGCTTTCTTT. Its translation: CASGRYHRGNTEAFF.

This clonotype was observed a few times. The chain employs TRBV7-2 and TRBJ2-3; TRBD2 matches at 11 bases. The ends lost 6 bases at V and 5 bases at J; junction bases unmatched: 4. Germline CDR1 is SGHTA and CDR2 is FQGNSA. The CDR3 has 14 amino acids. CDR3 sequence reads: CASRLTSGVDTQYF. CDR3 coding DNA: TGTGCCAGCAGATTGACTAGCGGGGTAGATACGCAGTATTTT.

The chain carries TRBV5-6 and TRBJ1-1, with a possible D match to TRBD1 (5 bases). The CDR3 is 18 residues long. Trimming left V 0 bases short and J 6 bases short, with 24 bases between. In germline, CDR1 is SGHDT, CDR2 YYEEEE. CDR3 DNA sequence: TGTGCCAGCAGCTTGGTACCGGGACGGAGGGGTATATGGGCTGAAGCTTTCTTT. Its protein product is CASSLVPGRRGIWAEAFF.

The CDR3 DNA reads TGTGCCACCAGCAGGGGTTTGAGTACCGGAGAGACCCAGTACTTC. Translation: CATSRGLSTGETQYF. The J gene is TRBJ2-5, the V gene TRBV15; D is ambiguous. The CDR3 runs 15 residues. Germline CDR1 LNHNV, CDR2 YYDKDF (reference sequence). Trimming removed 3 bases at V and 4 bases at J, with 15 bases between.

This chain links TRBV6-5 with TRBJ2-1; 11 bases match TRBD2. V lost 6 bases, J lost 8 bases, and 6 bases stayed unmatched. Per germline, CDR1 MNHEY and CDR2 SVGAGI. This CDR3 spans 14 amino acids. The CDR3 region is CASRNSGGGYEQFF. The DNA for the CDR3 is TGTGCCAGCAGAAATAGCGGGGGGGGCTATGAGCAGTTCTTC.

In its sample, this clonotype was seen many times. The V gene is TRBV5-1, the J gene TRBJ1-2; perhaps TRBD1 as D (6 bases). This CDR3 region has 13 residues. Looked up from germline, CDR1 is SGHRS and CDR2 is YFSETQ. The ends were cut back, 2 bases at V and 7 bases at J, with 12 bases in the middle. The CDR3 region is CASSFQGIGGYTF. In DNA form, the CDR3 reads TGCGCCAGCAGCTTCCAGGGGATTGGTGGCTACACCTTC.

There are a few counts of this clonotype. CDR3 region: CASGKGGSGTDTQYF. DNA for the CDR3: TGCGCCAGCGGCAAAGGTGGATCTGGCACAGATACGCAGTATTTT. V gene TRBV5-1 combines with J gene TRBJ2-3; D is uncertain. V dropped 7 bases and J dropped 1 base, with 16 bases sitting between them. The germline V gene encodes CDR1 SGHRS and CDR2 YFSETQ. This CDR3 contains 15 residues.

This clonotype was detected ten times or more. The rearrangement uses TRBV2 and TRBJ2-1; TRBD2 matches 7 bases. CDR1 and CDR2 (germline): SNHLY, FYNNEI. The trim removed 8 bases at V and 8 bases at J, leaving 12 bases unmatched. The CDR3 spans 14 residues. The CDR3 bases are TGTGCCAGCCCGCGGGGGACTACCGGGTATGAGCAGTTCTTC. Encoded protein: CASPRGTTGYEQFF.

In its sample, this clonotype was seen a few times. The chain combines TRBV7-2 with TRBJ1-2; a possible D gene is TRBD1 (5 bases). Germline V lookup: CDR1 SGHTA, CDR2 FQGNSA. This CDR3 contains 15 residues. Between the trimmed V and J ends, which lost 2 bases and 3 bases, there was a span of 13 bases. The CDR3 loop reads CASSLRRGADYGYTF. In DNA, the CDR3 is TGTGCCAGCAGCTTAAGAAGGGGCGCTGACTATGGCTACACCTTC.

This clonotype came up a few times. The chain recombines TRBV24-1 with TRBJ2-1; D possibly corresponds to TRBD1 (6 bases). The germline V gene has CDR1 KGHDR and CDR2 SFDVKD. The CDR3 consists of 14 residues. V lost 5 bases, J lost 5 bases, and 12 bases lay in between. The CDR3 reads CATSVSGVDNEQFF. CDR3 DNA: TGTGCCACCAGTGTTTCAGGGGTCGACAATGAGCAGTTCTTC.

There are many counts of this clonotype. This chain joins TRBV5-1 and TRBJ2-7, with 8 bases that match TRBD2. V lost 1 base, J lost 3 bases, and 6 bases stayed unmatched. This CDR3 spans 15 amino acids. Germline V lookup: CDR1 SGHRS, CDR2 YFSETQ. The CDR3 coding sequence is TGCGCCAGCAGCTTGAGCCTGAGCGGGGGCTACGAGCAGTACTTC. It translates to CASSLSLSGGYEQYF.

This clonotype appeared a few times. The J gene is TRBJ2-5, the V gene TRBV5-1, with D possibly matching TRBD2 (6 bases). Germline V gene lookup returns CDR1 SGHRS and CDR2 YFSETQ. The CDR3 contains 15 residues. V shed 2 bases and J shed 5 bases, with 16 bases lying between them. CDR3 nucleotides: TGCGCCAGCAGCTTTAGGCAGCTTGGAGGGGAGACCCAGTACTTC. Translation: CASSFRQLGGETQYF.

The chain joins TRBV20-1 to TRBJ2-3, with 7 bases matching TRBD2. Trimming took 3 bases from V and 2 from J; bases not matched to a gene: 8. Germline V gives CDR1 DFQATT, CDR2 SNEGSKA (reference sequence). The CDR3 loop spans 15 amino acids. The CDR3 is CSARKPSGPTDTQYF. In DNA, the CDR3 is TGCAGTGCTAGGAAGCCTAGCGGTCCCACAGATACGCAGTATTTT.

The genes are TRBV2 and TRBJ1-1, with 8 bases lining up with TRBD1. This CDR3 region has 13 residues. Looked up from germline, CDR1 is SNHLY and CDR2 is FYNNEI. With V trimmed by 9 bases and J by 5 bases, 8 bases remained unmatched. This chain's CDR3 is CARLGQGGTEAFF. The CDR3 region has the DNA TGTGCCAGGTTAGGACAGGGAGGGACTGAAGCTTTCTTT.

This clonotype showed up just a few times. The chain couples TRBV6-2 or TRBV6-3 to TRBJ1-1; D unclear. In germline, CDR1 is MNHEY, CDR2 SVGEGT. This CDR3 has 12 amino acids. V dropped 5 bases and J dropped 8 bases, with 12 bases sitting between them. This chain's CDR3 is CASSKTRNEAFF. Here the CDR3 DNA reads TGTGCCAGCAGTAAGACACGTAACGAAGCTTTCTTT.

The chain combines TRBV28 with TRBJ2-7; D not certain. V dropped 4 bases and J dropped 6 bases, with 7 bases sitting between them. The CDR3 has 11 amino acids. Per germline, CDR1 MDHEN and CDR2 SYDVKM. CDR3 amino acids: CASSSGAEQYV. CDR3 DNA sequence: TGTGCCAGCAGTTCCGGCGCCGAGCAGTACGTC.

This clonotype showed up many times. Written as DNA, the CDR3 is TGTGCCAGCAGCTTGGACGTTCTCTATGGCTACACCTTC. As protein: CASSLDVLYGYTF. The chain has TRBV13 and TRBJ1-2; D not resolved. Trimming cost V 3 bases and J 4 bases, with 9 bases left between them. The CDR3 is made up of 13 amino acids. Germline V gene data show CDR1 as PRHDT and CDR2 as FYEKMQ (reference sequence).

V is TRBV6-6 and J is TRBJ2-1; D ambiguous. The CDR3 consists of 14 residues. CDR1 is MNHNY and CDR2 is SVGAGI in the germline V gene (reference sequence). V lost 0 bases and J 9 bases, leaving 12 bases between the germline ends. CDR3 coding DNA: TGTGCCAGCAGTTACTCTGCTTTAACAACTGAGCAGTTCTTC. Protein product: CASSYSALTTEQFF.

CDR3 DNA: TGTGCCAGCAGCTTGGAGTTTGCGGGAGGCACAGATACGCAGTATTTT. This codes for CASSLEFAGGTDTQYF. This chain uses TRBV5-6 with TRBJ2-3; 7 positions agree with TRBD2. In germline, CDR1 is SGHDT, CDR2 YYEEEE. The CDR3 sequence is 16 residues long. The J segment lost 1 base and the V segment lost 0 bases, leaving 5 bases of the junction unmatched.

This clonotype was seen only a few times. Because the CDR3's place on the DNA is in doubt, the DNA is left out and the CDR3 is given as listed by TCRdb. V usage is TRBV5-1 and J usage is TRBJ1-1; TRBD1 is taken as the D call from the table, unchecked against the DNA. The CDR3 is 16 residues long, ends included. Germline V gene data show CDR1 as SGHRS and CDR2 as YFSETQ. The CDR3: CASSFGAGTVNTEAFF.

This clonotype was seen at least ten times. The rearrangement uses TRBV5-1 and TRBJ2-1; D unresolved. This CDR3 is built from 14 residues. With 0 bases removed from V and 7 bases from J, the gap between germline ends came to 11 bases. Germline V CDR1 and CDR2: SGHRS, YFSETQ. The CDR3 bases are TGCGCCAGCAGCTTGGGATTTGACGGTAATGAGCAGTTCTTC. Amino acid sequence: CASSLGFDGNEQFF.